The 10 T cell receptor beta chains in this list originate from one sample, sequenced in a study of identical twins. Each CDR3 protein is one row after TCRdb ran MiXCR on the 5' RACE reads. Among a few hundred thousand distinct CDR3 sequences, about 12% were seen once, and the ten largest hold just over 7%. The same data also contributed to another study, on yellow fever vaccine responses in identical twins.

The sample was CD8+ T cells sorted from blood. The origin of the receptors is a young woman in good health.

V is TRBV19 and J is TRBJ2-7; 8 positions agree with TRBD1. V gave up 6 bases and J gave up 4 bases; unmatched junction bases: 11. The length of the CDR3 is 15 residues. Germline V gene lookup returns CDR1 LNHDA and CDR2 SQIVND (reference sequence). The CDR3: CASSHADRAMYEQYF. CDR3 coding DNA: TGTGCCAGTAGCCACGCGGACAGGGCTATGTACGAGCAGTACTTC.

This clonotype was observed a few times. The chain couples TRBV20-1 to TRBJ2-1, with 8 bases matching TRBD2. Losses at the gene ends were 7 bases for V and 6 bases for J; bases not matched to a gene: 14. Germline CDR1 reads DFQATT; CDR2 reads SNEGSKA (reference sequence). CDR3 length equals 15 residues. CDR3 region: CSGLRAGGGSNEQFF. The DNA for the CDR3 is TGCAGTGGGCTAAGGGCGGGAGGAGGGAGCAATGAGCAGTTCTTC.

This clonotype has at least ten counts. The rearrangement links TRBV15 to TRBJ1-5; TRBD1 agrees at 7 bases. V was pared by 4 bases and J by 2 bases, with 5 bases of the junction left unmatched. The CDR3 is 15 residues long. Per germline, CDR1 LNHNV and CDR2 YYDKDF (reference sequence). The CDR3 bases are TGTGCCACCAGCAAGACAGGGCTCGGCAATCAGCCCCAGCATTTT. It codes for CATSKTGLGNQPQHF.

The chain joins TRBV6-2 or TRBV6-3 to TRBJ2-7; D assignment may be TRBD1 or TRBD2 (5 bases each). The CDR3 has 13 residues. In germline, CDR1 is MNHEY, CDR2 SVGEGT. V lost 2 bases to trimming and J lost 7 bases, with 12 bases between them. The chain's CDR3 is CASSYVGTGEQYV. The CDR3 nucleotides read TGTGCCAGCAGTTACGTTGGGACCGGGGAGCAGTACGTC.

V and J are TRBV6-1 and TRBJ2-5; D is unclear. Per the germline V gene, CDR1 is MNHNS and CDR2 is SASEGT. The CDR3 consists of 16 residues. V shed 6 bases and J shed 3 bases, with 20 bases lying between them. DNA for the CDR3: TGTGCCAGCAGCCCTTACCTGGACGACGGAGAAGAGACCCAGTACTTC. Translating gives CASSPYLDDGEETQYF.

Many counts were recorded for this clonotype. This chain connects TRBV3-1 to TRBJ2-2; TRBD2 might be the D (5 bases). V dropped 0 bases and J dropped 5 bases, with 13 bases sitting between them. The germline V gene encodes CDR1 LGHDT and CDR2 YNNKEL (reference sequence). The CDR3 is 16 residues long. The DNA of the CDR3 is TGTGCCAGCAGCCAAGAGGGCCTGACGGGGACCGGGGAGCTGTTTTTT. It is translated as CASSQEGLTGTGELFF.

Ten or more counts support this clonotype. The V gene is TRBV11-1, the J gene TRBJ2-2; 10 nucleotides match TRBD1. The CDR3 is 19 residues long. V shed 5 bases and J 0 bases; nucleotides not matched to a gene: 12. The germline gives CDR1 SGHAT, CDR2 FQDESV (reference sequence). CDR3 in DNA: TGTGCCAGCAGCGCGGGGACAGGGGATGTACCCACGAACACCGGGGAGCTGTTTTTT. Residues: CASSAGTGDVPTNTGELFF.

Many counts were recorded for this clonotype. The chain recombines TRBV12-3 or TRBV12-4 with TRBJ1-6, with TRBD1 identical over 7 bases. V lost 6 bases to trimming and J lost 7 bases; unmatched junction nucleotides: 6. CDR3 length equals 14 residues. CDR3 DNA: TGTGCCAGCAGGTCAGGGGGGACCAATTCACCCCTCCACTTT. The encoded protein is CASRSGGTNSPLHF.

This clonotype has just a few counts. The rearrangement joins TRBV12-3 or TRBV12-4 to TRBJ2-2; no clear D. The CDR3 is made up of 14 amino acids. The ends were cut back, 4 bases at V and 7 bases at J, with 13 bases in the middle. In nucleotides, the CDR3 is TGTGCCAGCAGTTCGGGTGGGGTCGTCGGGGAGCTGTTTTTT. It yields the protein CASSSGGVVGELFF.

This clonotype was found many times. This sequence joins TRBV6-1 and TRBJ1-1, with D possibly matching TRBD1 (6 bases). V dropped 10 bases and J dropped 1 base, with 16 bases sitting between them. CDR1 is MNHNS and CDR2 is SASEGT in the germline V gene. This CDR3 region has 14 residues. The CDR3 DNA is TGTGCCACCCAGGGGTGGGGTTCGAACACTGAAGCTTTCTTT. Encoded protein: CATQGWGSNTEAFF.